This TCR beta chain originates from a study of cytotoxic CD8 clonotypes in ibrutinib-treated CLL. Findings of the study overall: Relative to age-matched healthy donors, clonality at baseline was higher, and it tracked circulating CD8+ T-cell counts. Sampling times, which were not matched between the groups, differed between sustained-remission patients and progressing patients. Clonality was elevated at ibrutinib response and had returned toward baseline at progression.

Points on this clone: Its cognate antigen is unknown.

Trimming removed 5 bases from V and 2 bases from J, with 10 bases in between. The germline V gene has CDR1 ENHRY and CDR2 SYGVKD. The CDR3 totals 15 residues. Depth targeted 1 in 200,000 to 1 in 1 million T cells, averaging about 9.2x coverage per clonotype. Clones were read by immunoSEQ multiplex PCR, and TCRdb kept only the in-frame ones, dropping some. Here the sample spans about 72,000 clones, around 81% being singletons. The chain links TRBV10-3 to TRBJ2-6; D unclear. Sequences were derived from PBMCs, sampled at disease progression, from a patient treated with ibrutinib. The TCR comes from a human donor with chronic lymphocytic leukemia. The CDR3 coding sequence is TGTGCCATCAGTAGTAACGTCCCTGGGGCCAACGTCCTGACTTTC. As protein: CAISSNVPGANVLTF.